This TCR beta chain was recovered during a study of OX40 agonist ivuxolimab in advanced cancers. Background for the entire study: Ivuxolimab was a fully human IgG2 agonistic monoclonal antibody targeting the costimulatory receptor OX40 (CD134). A male proportion of 75% to 85% and a mean age of approximately 62 years, ranging from 23 to 79, were recorded for the dose-escalation cohort. Among the approximately 54 dose-escalation patients, about 19 had hepatocellular carcinoma, approximately 15 melanoma, 9 renal cell carcinoma and 9 head and neck cancer. The point of sequencing TCRbeta in the periphery was to test whether ivuxolimab changed TCR sequence diversity and drove clonal T-cell expansion. Partial responses were achieved by three dose-escalation patients, of whom one had hepatocellular carcinoma and two had cutaneous melanoma. The paper describes the monotherapy dose-escalation part (N ≈ 51 patients) of the phase I trial of ivuxolimab. Intravenous ivuxolimab was administered to patients every 2 weeks at six dose levels: 0.01, 0.1, 0.3, 1.5, 3 and 10 mg/kg. Prior anti-PD-1, anti-PD-L1 or anti-CTLA-4 therapy was permitted, and about two fifths of dose-escalation patients had received checkpoint inhibitors.

The CDR3 holds 11 amino acids from the cysteine to the phenylalanine. Solely the CDR3 DNA is kept, with 33 bases framed from the first base. The CDR1 and CDR2 encoded by the germline V gene are MDHEN and SYDVKM. The full study reports these points: After ivuxolimab, CD8+ T cells had more expanded clones than CD4+ T cells on average. Low levels of normalized T-cell clonal expansion were also seen in some nonresponding patients. The antigen specificity of the clonally expanded peripheral T cells was not determined. In partial responders in the 0.1-3.0 mg/kg groups, normalized peripheral clonal expansion was found to be among the lowest, especially among CD8+ T cells. At doses from 0.1 to 3.0 mg/kg, clonal expansion was seen in both CD4+ and CD8+ blood T cells between baseline and week 6.

To sequence the TCRbeta CDR3 region, genomic DNA was isolated from the sorted cells. The immunoSEQ Assay was used for sequencing of TCRbeta CDR3 regions. The table was pulled from immuneACCESS by TCRdb, which kept in-frame rearrangements only. Such tables lose some clones; where checked, under half of the loss comes from unresolved V genes, and the rest has no known cause. This sample has tens of thousands of clones in its table, and about 85% of those were observed once. The ten largest account for around a sixth of the sample. Patients with autoimmune disease history or receiving systemic immunosuppression were excluded from the trial. Peripheral blood for TCR sequencing was drawn from every dose cohort at baseline, at cycle 4 day 1 and at cycle 7 day 1. Samples came from an open-label, multicenter, first-in-human phase I dose-escalation trial of ivuxolimab. The trial enrolled adults with locally advanced or metastatic head and neck squamous cell, hepatocellular, melanoma or renal cell carcinoma. Before TCR sequencing, CD4+ T cells and CD8+ T cells from peripheral blood were sorted into separate populations.

As concerns this clone: The antigen this receptor binds is unknown. At one boundary the junction diverges from the germline segment, which might be a read error.

The TCR sequence derives from an adult with an advanced solid tumor such as melanoma, head and neck, liver or kidney cancer. The V and J segments used are TRBV28 and TRBJ2-1; the D gene remains uncertain. This specimen consisted of CD4+ or CD8+ T cells sorted from blood, obtained in a trial of the OX40 agonist ivuxolimab. The nucleotides read TGCGTCACCGAATCTTACAATGAGCAGTTCTTC. Its translation is CVTESYNEQFF.